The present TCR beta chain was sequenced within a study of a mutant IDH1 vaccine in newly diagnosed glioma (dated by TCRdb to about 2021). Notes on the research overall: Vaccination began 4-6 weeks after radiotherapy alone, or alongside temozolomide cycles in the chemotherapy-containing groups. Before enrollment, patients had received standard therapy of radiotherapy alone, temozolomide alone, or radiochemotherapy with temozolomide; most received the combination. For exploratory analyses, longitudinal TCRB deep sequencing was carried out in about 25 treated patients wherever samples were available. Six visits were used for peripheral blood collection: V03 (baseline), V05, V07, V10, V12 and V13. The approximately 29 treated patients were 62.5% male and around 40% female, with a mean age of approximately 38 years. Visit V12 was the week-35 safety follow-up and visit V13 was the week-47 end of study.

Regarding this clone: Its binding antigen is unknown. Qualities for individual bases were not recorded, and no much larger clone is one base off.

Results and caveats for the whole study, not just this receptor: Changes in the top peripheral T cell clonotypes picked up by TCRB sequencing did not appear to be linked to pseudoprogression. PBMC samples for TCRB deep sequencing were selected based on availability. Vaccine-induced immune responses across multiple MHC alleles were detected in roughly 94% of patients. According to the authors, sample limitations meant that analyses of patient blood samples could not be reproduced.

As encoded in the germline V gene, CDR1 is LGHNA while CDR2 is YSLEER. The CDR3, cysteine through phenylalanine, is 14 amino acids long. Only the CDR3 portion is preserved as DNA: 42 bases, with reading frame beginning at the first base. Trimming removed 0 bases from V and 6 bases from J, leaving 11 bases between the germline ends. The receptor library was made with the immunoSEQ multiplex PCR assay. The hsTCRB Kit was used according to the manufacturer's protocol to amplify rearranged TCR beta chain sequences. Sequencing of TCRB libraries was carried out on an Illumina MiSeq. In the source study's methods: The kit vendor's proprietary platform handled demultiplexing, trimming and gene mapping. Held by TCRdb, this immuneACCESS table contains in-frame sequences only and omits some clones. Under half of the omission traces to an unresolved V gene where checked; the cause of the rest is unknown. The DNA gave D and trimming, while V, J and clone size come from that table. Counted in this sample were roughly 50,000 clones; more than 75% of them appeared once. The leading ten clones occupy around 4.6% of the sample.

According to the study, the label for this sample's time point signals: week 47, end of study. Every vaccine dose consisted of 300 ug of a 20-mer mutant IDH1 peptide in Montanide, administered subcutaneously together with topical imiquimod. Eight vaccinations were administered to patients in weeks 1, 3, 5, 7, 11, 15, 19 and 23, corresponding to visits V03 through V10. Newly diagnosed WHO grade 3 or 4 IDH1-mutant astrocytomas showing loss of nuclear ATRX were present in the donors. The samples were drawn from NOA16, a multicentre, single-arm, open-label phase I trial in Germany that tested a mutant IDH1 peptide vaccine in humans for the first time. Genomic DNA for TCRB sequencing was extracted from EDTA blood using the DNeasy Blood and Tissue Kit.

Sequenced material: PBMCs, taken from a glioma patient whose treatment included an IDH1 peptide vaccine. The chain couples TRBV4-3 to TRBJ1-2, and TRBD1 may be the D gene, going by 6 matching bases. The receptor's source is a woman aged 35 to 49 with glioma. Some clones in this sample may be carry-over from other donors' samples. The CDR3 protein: CASSQDQQGNGYTF. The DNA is TGCGCCAGCAGCCAAGATCAACAGGGTAATGGCTACACCTTC.